This T cell receptor (beta chain) was observed in a study of monozygotic twins with inflammatory bowel disease. Notes on the study in general: Among IBD patients, TCRbeta diversity (inverse Simpson) was lower than in healthy co-twins. Among patients, repertoires may have gained variability from differing immunosuppressive treatments.

Total RNA input per TCR library was approximately 3.5 ug. Making cDNA involved eight separate reactions per sample. TCRdb reprocessed the 5' RACE reads and stores each CDR3 protein as one record, lacking DNA. This table lists about 210,000 distinct CDR3 sequences. Notes on this clonotype: The antigen remains unidentified.

CDR1 and CDR2 (germline): LNHDA, SQIVND (reference sequence). The CDR3 totals 15 residues. The sample comprised blood. The chain is built from TRBV19 and TRBJ1-1; the TRBD1 assignment by TCRdb is unverifiable without DNA. The receptor comes from a human donor with ulcerative colitis or Crohn's disease, or a healthy co-twin of an affected twin (not recorded which). CDR3 protein: CASNRGAVWNTEAFF. Based on the CDR3 plus reference TRBV19 and TRBJ1-1, the full variable domain is DGGITQSPKYLFRKEGQNVTLSCEQNLNHDAMYWYRQDPGQGLRLIYYSQIVNDFQKGDIAEGYSVSREKKESFPLTVTSAQKNPTAFYLCASNRGAVWNTEAFFGQGTRLTVV.